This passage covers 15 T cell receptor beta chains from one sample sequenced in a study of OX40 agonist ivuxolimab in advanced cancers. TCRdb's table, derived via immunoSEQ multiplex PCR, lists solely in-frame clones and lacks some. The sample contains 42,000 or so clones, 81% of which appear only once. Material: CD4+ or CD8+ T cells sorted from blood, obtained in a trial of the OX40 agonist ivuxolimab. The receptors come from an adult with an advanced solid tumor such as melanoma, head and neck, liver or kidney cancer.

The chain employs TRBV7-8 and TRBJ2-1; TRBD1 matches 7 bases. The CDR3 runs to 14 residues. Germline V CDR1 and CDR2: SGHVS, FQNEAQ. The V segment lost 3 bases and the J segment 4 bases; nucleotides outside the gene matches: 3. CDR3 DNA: TGTGCCAGCAGCTTTCGGGACAGATACAATGAGCAGTTCTTC. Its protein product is CASSFRDRYNEQFF.

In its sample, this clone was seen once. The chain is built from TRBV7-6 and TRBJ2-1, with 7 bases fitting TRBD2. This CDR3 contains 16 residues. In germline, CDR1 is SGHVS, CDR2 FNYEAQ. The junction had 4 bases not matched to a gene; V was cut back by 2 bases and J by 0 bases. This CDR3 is CASSLFAGVSYNEQFF. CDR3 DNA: TGTGCCAGCAGCTTATTCGCGGGAGTCTCCTACAATGAGCAGTTCTTC.

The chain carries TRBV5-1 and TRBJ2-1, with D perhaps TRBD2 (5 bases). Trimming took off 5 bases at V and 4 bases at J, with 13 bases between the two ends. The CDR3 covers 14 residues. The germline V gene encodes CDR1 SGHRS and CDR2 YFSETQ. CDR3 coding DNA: TGCGCCAGCAGATCTAGCCCCTCTTACAATGAGCAGTTCTTC. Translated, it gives CASRSSPSYNEQFF.

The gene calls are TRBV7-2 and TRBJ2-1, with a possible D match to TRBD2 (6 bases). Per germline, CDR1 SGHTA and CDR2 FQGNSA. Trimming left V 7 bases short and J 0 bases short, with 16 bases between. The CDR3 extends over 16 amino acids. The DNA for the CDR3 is TGTGCCAGCACCTATAGCGGTGGGGACTCCTACAATGAGCAGTTCTTC. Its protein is CASTYSGGDSYNEQFF.

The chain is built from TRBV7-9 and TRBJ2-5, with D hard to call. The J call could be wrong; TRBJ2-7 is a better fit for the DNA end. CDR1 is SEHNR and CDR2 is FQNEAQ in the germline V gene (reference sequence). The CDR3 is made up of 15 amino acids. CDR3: CASSLHMDHFYEQYF. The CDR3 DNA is TGTGCCAGCAGCTTACACATGGACCACTTTTACGAGCAGTACTTC.

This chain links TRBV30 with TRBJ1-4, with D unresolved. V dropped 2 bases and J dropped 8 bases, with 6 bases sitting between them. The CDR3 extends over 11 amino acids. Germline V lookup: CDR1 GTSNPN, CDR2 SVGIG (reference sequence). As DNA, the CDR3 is TGTGCCTGGAGTTGGGGAGAAAAACTGTTTTTT. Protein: CAWSWGEKLFF.

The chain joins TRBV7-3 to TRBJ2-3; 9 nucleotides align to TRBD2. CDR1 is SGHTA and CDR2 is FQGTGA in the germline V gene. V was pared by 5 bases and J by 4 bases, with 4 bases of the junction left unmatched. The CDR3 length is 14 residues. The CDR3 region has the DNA TGTGCCAGCAGCGATAGCGGGAGCGCAGATACGCAGTATTTT. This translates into CASSDSGSADTQYF.

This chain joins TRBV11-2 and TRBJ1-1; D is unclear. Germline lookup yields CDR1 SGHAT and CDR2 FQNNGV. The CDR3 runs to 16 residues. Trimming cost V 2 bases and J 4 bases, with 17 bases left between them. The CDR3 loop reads CASSLLQVLSGTEAFF. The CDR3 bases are TGTGCCAGCAGCTTATTGCAGGTTTTATCCGGCACTGAAGCTTTCTTT.

CDR3 sequence: CASSPLPGQNYGYTF. The CDR3 DNA sequence: TGCGCCAGCAGCCCCCTCCCGGGACAGAACTATGGCTACACCTTC. This rearrangement joins TRBV4-1 to TRBJ1-2; 7 nucleotides agree with TRBD1. Germline loops: CDR1 MGHRA, CDR2 YSYEKL. The CDR3 length is 15 residues. The ends lost 4 bases at V and 2 bases at J; junction bases unmatched: 7.

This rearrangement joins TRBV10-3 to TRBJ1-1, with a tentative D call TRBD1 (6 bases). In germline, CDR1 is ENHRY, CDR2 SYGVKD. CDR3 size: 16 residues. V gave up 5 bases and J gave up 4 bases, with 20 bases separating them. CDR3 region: CAISHANTRTATEAFF. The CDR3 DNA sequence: TGTGCCATCAGTCACGCTAATACTAGGACAGCCACTGAAGCTTTCTTT.

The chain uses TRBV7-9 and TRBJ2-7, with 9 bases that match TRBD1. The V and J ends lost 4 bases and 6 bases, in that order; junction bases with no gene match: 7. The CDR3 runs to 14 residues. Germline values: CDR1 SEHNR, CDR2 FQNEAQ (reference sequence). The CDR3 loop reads CASSSTGGATEQYF. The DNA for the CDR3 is TGTGCCAGCAGCTCTACAGGGGGCGCGACCGAGCAGTACTTC.

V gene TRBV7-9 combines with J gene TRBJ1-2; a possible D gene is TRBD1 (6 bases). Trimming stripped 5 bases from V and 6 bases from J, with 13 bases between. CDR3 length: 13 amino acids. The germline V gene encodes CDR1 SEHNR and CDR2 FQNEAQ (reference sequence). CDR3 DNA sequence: TGTGCCAGCAGCCCCTCAGGGGTGGATGGCTACACCTTC. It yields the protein CASSPSGVDGYTF.

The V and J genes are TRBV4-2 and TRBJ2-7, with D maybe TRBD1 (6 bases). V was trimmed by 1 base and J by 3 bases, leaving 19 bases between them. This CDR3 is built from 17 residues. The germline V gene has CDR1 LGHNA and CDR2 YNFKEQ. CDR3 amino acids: CASSQGGQGGVSYEQYF. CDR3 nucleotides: TGTGCCAGCAGCCAAGGCGGACAAGGGGGAGTAAGCTACGAGCAGTACTTC.

The CDR3, as DNA: TGTGCCATCAGTGTAGCAAACACAGATACGCAGTATTTT. Its translation is CAISVANTDTQYF. The chain employs TRBV10-3 and TRBJ2-3; D ambiguous. CDR1 and CDR2 from the germline V gene are ENHRY and SYGVKD. This CDR3 is built from 13 residues. V was clipped by 4 bases and J by 2 bases, with 7 bases between them.

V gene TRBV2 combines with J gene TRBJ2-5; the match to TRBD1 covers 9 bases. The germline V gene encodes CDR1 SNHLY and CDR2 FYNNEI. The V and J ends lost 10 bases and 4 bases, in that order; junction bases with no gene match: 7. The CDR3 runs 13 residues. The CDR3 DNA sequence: TGTGCCACCACCACAGGGGGCGGAGAGACCCAGTACTTC. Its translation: CATTTGGGETQYF.